This T cell receptor (beta chain) appears in the sequencing data of a study of T-cell reconstitution after alpha-beta-depleted transplantation in children (TCRdb year 2016). For the study in its entirety: Using TCR repertoire profiling, the study followed T-cell immune reconstitution in a quantitative way in children after TCRalphabeta/CD19-depleted allogeneic hematopoietic cell transplantation. Study-level results and caveats: Over subsequent months, a decline in hyperexpanded clone frequencies was noted, and after one year, T-cell counts and TCRbeta diversity were mostly ascribed to newly produced T cells. About two months after transplant, the apparently early recovery of alphabetaT-cell counts reportedly depended on just several hundred clones that had expanded rapidly and came from non-depleted graft cells. The high TCRbeta diversity at day 60 in some patients was ascribed to recipient T cells and intrathymic progenitors that had survived conditioning.

Taken from cysteine to phenylalanine, the CDR3 has 13 residues. Left in the record is the CDR3 DNA by itself, 39 bases read in frame from the first base. Deletion took 7 bases off V and 2 bases off J, with a span of 13 bases between the germline ends. CDR1 and CDR2 are read off the germline V gene as SQVTM and ANQGSEA. Receptors were amplified or captured by PCR. For sequencing, an Illumina HiSeq 2500 was employed. TCR libraries were prepared with molecular barcoding, using unique molecular identifiers to normalize TCRbeta repertoire quantification. The public reads were reanalyzed by TCRdb: fastp trimming at Q25, MiXCR alignment, in-frame beta chains only. Records with the same CDR3 protein are collapsed into one entry carrying the most frequent genes and DNA. The sample includes about a million distinct CDR3 sequences, with around 30% observed a single time. The ten largest clones capture roughly 27% of the sample.

Interpreted using the paper, the treatment or condition label stands for: allogeneic hematopoietic cell transplantation with graft depleted of TCRalphabeta T cells and CD19 B cells. The children who served as transplant recipients had been given grafts of TCRalphabeta/CD19-depleted allogeneic hematopoietic cells. In this sample, this clonotype turned up a few times. Its antigen is not yet known. One base away there is no much larger clone; base qualities are not given. The sequence links TRBV29-1 to TRBJ2-3; a tentative D match to TRBD1 spans 5 bases. This specimen consisted of PBMCs, mostly from graft donor cells, obtained 360 days after TCRalphabeta/CD19-depleted stem cell transplant. The source of this sequence is a boy younger than two who had a stem cell transplant for SCID, so the T cells may come from the graft donor. CDR3 protein: CSGWLRDTDTQYF. DNA sequence: TGCAGCGGTTGGCTCAGGGACACAGATACGCAGTATTTT.